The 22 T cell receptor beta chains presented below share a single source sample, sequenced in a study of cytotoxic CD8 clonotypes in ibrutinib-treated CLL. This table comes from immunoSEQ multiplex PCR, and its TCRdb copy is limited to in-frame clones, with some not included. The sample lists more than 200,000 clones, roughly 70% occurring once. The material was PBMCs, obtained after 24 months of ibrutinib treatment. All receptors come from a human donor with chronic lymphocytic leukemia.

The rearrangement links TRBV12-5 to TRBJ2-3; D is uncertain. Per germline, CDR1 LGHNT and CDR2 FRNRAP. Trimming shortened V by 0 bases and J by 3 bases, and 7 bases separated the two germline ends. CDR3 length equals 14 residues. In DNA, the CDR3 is TGTGCTAGTGGTTTGGTACGTAGGACAGATACGCAGTATTTT. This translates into CASGLVRRTDTQYF. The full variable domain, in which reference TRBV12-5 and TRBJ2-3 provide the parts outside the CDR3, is DARVTQTPRHKVTEMGQEVTMRCQPILGHNTVFWYRQTMMQGLELLAYFRNRAPLDDSGMPKDRFSAEMPDATLATLKIQPSEPRDSAVYFCASGLVRRTDTQYFGPGTRLTVL.

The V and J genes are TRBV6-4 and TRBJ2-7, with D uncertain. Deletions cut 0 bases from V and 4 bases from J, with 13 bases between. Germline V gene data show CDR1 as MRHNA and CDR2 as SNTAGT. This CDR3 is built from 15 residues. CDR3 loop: CASSDSFGESYEQYF. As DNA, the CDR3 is TGTGCCAGCAGTGACTCTTTTGGAGAGAGTTACGAGCAGTACTTC.

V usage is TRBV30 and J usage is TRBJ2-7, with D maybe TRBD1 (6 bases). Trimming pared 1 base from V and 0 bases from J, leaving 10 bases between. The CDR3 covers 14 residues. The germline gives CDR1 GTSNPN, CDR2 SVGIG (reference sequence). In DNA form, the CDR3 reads TGTGCCTGGAGTGCCGGACAGAGCTCCTACGAGCAGTACTTC. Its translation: CAWSAGQSSYEQYF.

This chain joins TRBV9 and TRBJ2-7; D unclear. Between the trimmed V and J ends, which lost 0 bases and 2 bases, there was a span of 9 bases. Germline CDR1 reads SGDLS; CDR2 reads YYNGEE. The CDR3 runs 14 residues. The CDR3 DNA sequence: TGTGCCAGCAGCGTAGTCCCTGGTACCTACGAGCAGTACTTC. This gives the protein CASSVVPGTYEQYF.

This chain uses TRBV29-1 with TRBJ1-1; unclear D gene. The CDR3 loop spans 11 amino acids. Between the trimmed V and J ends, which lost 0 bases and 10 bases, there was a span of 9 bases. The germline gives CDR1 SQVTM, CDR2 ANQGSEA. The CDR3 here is CSVEEQGRAFF. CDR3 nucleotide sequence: TGCAGCGTTGAAGAACAAGGTCGAGCTTTCTTT.

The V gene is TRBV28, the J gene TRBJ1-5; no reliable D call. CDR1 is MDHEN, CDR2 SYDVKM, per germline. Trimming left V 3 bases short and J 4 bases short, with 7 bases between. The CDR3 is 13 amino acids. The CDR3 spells CASSLSVNQPQHF. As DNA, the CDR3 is TGTGCCAGCAGTTTGTCGGTGAATCAGCCCCAGCATTTT.

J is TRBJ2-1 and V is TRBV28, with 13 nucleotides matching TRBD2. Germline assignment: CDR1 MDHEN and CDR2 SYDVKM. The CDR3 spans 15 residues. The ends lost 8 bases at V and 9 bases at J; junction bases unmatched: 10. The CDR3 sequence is CASGAQTSGRFEQFF. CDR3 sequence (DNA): TGTGCCAGCGGCGCCCAGACTAGCGGGAGGTTTGAGCAGTTCTTC. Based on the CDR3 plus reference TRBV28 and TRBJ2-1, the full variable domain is DVKVTQSSRYLVKRTGEKVFLECVQDMDHENMFWYRQDPGLGLRLIYFSYDVKMKEKGDIPEGYSVSREKKERFSLILESASTNQTSMYLCASGAQTSGRFEQFFGPGTRLTVL.

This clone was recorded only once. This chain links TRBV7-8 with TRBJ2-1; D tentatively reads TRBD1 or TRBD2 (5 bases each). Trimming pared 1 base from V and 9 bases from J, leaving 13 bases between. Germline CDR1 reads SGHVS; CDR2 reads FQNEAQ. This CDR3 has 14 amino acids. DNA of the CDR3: TGTGCCAGCAGCTTAGTTTTTGGGGGTCTTGAGCAGTTCTTC. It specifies CASSLVFGGLEQFF.

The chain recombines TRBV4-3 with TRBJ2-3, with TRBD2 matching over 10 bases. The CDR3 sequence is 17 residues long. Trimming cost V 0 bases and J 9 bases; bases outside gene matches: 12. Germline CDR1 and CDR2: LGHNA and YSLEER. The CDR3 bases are TGCGCCAGCAGCCAAGATTTGGTGCCTAGCGGGAGCGACACGCAGTATTTT. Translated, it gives CASSQDLVPSGSDTQYF.

CDR3 coding DNA: TGTGCCAGCAGTTTTGGGTTTCTTATTGATACGCAGTATTTT. The encoded protein is CASSFGFLIDTQYF. This rearrangement joins TRBV27 to TRBJ2-3, with D hard to call. From germline, CDR1 is MNHEY and CDR2 SMNVEV (reference sequence). The CDR3 has 14 amino acids. The V gene lost 3 bases and the J gene lost 6 bases, with 13 bases spanning the gap.

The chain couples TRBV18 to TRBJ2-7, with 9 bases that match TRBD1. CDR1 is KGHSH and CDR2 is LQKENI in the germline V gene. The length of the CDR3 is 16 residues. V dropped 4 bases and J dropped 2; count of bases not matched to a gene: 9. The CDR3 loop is CASSLDRGRFPYEQYF. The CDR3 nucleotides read TGTGCCAGCTCACTGGACAGGGGTAGGTTTCCCTACGAGCAGTACTTC.

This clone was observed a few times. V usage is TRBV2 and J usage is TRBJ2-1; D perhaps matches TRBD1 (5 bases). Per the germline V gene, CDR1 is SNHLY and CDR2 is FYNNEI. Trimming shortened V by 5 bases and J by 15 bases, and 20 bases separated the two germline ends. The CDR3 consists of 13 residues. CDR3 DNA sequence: TGTGCCAGCAGTCCAGGGCGGCTCCCCCTGCCGTTCTTC. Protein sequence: CASSPGRLPLPFF.

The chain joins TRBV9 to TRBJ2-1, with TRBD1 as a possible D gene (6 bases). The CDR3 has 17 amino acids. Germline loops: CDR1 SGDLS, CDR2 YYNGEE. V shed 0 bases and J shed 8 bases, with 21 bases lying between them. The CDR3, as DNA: TGTGCCAGCAGCGTAGCAGGGGCTGCCGGATTTGGCGATGAGCAGTTCTTC. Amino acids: CASSVAGAAGFGDEQFF.

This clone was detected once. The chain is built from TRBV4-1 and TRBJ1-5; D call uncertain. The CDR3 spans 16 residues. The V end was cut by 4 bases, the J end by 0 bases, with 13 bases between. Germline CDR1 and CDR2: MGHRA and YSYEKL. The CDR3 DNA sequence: TGCGCCAGCAGCCTCTTCGACACAGATAGCAATCAGCCCCAGCATTTT. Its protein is CASSLFDTDSNQPQHF.

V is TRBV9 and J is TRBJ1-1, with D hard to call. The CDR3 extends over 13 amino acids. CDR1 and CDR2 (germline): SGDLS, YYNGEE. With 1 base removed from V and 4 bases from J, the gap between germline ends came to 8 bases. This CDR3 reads CASSVQVSTEAFF. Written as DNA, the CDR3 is TGTGCCAGCAGCGTACAGGTCTCCACTGAAGCTTTCTTT.

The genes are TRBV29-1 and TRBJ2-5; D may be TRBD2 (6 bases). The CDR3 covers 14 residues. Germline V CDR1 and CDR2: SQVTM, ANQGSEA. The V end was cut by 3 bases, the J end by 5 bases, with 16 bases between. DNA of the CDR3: TGCAGCGTTGACCCCCCCGGGACTCAGGAGACCCAGTACTTC. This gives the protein CSVDPPGTQETQYF.

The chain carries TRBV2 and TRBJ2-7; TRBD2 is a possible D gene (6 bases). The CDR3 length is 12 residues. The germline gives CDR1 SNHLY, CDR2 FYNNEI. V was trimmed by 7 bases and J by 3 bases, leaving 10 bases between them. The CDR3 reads CASTASDYEQYF. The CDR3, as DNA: TGTGCCAGCACTGCTAGCGACTACGAGCAGTACTTC.

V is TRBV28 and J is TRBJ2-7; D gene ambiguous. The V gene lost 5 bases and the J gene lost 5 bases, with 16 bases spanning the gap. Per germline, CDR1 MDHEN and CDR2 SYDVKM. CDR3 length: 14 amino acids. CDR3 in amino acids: CASSPPLVSHEQYF. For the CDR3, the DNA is TGTGCCAGCAGTCCACCCCTTGTGAGTCACGAGCAGTACTTC.

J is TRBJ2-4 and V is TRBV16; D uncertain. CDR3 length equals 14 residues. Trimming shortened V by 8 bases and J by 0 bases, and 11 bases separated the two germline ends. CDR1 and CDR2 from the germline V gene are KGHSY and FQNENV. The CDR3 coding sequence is TGTGCCAGCTTGCCATCACTAGCCAAAAACATTCAGTACTTC. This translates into CASLPSLAKNIQYF.

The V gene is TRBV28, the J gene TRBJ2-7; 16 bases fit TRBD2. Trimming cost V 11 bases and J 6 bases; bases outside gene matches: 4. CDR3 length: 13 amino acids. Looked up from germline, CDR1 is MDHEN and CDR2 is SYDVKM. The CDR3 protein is CAGGTSGRAEQYF. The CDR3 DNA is TGTGCCGGCGGGACTAGCGGGAGGGCCGAGCAGTACTTC.

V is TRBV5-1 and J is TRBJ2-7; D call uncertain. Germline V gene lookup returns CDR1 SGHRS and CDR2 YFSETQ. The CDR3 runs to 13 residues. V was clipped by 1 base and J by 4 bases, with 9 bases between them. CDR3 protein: CASSLTTAYEQYF. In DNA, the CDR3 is TGCGCCAGCAGCTTGACAACCGCTTACGAGCAGTACTTC.

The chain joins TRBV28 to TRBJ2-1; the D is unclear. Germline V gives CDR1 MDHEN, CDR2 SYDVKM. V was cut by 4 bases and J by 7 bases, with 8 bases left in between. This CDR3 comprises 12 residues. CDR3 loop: CASSSLGNEQFF. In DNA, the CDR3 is TGTGCCAGCAGTTCTCTAGGAAATGAGCAGTTCTTC.